This paragraph covers one TCR beta chain sequence. This entry comes from a study of shared clonotypes between healthy human individuals. The table came from immunoSEQ multiplex PCR; TCRdb's copy has only in-frame clones and leaves some out. The table lists about 470,000 clones, about 85% of them singletons. The CDR3 is 14 amino acids. CDR1 GTSNPN and CDR2 SVGIG come from the germline V gene (reference sequence). Germline trimming cut 0 bases from V and 6 bases from J; bases unmatched to any gene: 4. The source of this sequence is a woman aged 40 to 50 in good health. Some clones in this sample may be carry-over from other donors' samples. Source material: PBMCs. V is TRBV30 and J is TRBJ2-7; the match to TRBD2 covers 11 bases. DNA of the CDR3: TGTGCCTGGAGTGTACTAGCGGGAGTAGGCGAGCAGTACTTC. Translated: CAWSVLAGVGEQYF.